This note documents a single TCR beta chain sequence. Authors' methods: Amplifying reference gene primers gave estimates of nucleated cell counts. Only in-frame clones appear in the TCRdb table, and some are missing; sequencing was by immunoSEQ multiplex PCR. V, J and clone size derive from that table, while D and trimming were established from the DNA sequence. The sample yields about 57,000 clones, more than 85% seen once. These data belong to a study of blood T cell repertoires in COVID-19. At the level of the study: From the United States, Italy and Spain came samples of acute and convalescent COVID-19. In each case, the material was cDNA or gDNA derived from T cells, B-cell-depleted T cells, or PBMCs.

The V gene end was trimmed by 4 bases and the J gene end by 2 bases; junction bases not matched to a gene: 7. CDR1 and CDR2 from the germline V gene are SGHNT and YYREEE (reference sequence). The CDR3 spans 15 residues. The clonotype originates from a man between 60 and 75 years old with acute or convalescent COVID-19. The V call is TRBV5-4, the J call TRBJ2-3, with TRBD1 matching 7 bases. What was sequenced was peripheral blood. The CDR3 is CASSTDRYPTDTQYF. The CDR3, as DNA: TGTGCCAGCAGCACGGACAGGTATCCCACAGATACGCAGTATTTT.